The subject of this entry is one TCR beta chain. These data belong to a study of blood T cell repertoires in COVID-19. Study in general: The United States, Italy and Spain supplied acute and convalescent COVID-19 samples. From T cells, B-cell-depleted T cells, or PBMCs came the material, which was cDNA or gDNA.

Source study methods: Counts of nucleated cells, estimated from reference gene primer amplification, were obtained. The method was immunoSEQ multiplex PCR; TCRdb's version includes in-frame clones alone and lacks a portion of them. D and trimming come from the DNA, and the V and J calls and clone size come from that table. Of around 37,000 clones listed, roughly 90% are singletons. The CDR3 totals 15 residues. Germline CDR1 LNHDA, CDR2 SQIVND (reference sequence). Trimming pared 5 bases from V and 0 bases from J, leaving 11 bases between. Sequenced sample: peripheral blood. The V and J genes are TRBV19 and TRBJ2-1; D is unresolved. The TCR comes from a human donor in a cohort sampled during active COVID-19. The CDR3 DNA reads as TGTGCCAGTAGTTACACCCCCAGCTCCTACAATGAGCAGTTCTTC. It yields the protein CASSYTPSSYNEQFF.